This TCR beta chain was recorded in a study of T cell responses to AZD1222 COVID-19 vaccine. The CDR3 contains 13 residues. Remarks on this clone: The antigen is unknown.

Study-wide results and limits: Repertoire sampling occurred only after the peak T cell response. Most donors were white British, females outnumbered males, and clonal diversity was possibly underestimated. The CD4 TCRs associated with vaccination extended across spike and predominated at 160-218 and 743-854.

Using immunoSEQ multiplex PCR, the repertoire was profiled, and TCRdb retains in-frame clones only, with some absent. This sample has 150,000 to 180,000 clones; less than 90% occur once, and the top ten carry less than 3.5%. Sequencing was performed on peripheral blood, taken on day 0 of AZD1222 vaccination. The chain has TRBV7-5 and TRBJ1-3; the table calls TRBD1, which could not be checked here. TRBV7-5 is tagged as a pseudogene. This clonotype was sampled from an adult in good health. The CDR3 DNA follows: TGTGCCAGAAGCTTCCCCAGGGGAAACACCATATATTTT. Its protein product is CARSFPRGNTIYF.